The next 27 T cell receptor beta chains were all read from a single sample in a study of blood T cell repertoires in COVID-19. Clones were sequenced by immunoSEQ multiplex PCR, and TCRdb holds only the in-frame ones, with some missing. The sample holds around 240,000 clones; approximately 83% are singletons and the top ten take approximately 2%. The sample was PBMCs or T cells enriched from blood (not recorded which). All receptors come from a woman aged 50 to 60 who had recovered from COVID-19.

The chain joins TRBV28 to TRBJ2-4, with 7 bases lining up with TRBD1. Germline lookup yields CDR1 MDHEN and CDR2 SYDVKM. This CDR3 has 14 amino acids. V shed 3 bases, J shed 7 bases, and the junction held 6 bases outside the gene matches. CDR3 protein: CASSFTGTANIQYF. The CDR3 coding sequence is TGTGCCAGCAGTTTCACCGGGACAGCTAACATTCAGTACTTC. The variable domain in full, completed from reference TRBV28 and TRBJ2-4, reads DVKVTQSSRYLVKRTGEKVFLECVQDMDHENMFWYRQDPGLGLRLIYFSYDVKMKEKGDIPEGYSVSREKKERFSLILESASTNQTSMYLCASSFTGTANIQYFGAGTRLSVL.

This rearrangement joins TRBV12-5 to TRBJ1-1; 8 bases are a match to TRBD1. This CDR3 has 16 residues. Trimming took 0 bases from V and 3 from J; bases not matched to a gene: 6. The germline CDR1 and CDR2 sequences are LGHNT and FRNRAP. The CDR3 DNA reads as TGTGCTAGTGGTTTGGTCCAGGGGGCGAAGTACACTGAAGCTTTCTTT. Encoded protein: CASGLVQGAKYTEAFF.

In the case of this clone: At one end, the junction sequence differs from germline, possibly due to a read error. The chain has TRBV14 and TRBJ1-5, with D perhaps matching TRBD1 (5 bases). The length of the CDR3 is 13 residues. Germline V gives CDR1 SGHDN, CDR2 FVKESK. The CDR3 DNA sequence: TGTGCCAGCAGCCCCCGGTCGGGGGACGCCCTCGGTTTT. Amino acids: CASSPRSGDALGF.

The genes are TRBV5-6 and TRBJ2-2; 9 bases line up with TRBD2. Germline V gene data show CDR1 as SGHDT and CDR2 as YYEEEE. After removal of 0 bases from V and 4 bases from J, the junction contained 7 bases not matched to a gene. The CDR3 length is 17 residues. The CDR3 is CASSLAGSGSPTGELFF. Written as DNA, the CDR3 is TGTGCCAGCAGCTTGGCGGGTAGCGGGAGCCCCACCGGGGAGCTGTTTTTT.

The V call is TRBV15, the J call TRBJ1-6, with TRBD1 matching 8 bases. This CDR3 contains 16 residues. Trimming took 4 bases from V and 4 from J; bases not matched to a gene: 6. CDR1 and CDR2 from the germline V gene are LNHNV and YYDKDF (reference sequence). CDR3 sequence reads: CATSTIRTGYNSPLHF. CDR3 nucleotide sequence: TGTGCCACCAGCACTATTCGGACAGGGTATAATTCACCCCTCCACTTT. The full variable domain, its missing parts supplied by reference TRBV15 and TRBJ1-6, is DAMVIQNPRYQVTQFGKPVTLSCSQTLNHNVMYWYQQKSSQAPKLLFHYYDKDFNNEADTPDNFQSRRPNTSFCFLDIRSPGLGDTAMYLCATSTIRTGYNSPLHFGNGTRLTVT.

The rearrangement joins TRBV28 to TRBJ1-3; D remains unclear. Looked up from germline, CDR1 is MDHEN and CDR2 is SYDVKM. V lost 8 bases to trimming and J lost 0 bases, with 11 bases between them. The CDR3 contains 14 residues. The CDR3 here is CASQAGYSGNTIYF. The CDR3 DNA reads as TGTGCCAGCCAGGCAGGCTACTCTGGAAACACCATATATTTT.

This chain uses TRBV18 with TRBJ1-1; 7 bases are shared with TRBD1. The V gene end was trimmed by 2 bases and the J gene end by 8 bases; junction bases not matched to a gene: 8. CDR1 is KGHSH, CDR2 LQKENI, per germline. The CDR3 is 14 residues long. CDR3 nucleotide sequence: TGTGCCAGCTCACCAGCCGGGACAGCTGGCGAAGCTTTCTTT. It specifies CASSPAGTAGEAFF.

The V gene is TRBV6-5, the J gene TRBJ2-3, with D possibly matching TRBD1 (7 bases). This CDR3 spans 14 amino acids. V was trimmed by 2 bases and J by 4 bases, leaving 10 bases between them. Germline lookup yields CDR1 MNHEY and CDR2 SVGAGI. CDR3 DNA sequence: TGTGCCAGCAGTTACCGCGGGACAGCAGATACGCAGTATTTT. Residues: CASSYRGTADTQYF.

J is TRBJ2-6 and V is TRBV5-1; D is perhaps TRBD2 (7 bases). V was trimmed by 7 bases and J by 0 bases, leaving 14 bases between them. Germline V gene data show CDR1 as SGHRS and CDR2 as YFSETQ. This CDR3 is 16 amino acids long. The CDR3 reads CASGSRGHSGANVLTF. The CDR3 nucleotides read TGCGCCAGCGGCTCGCGGGGGCACTCTGGGGCCAACGTCCTGACTTTC.

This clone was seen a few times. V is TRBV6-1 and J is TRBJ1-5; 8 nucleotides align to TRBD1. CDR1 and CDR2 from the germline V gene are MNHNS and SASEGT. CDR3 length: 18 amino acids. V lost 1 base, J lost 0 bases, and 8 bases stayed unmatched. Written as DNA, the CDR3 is TGTGCCAGCAGTGAAGTAGTACAGGGGGAGTTTAGCAATCAGCCCCAGCATTTT. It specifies CASSEVVQGEFSNQPQHF.

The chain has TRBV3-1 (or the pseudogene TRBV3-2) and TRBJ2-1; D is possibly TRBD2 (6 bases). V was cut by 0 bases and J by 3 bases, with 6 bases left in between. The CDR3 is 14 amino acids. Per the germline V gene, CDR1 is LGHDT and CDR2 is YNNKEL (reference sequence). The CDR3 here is CASSQETSYNEQFF. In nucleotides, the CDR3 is TGTGCCAGCAGCCAAGAGACTAGCTACAATGAGCAGTTCTTC.

The CDR3 is CASSSGGRDQPQHF. The CDR3 DNA is TGTGCCAGCAGTTCGGGGGGCAGGGATCAGCCCCAGCATTTT. The rearrangement joins TRBV28 to TRBJ1-5, with D perhaps matching TRBD1 (6 bases). Trimming pared 4 bases from V and 5 bases from J, leaving 12 bases between. Germline V lookup: CDR1 MDHEN, CDR2 SYDVKM. The CDR3 loop spans 14 amino acids.

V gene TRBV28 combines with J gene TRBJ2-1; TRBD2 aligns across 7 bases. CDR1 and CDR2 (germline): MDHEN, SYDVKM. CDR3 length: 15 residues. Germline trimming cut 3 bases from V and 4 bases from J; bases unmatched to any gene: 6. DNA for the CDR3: TGTGCCAGCAGTTTTGCGGGAGCAGCGTACAATGAGCAGTTCTTC. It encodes CASSFAGAAYNEQFF.

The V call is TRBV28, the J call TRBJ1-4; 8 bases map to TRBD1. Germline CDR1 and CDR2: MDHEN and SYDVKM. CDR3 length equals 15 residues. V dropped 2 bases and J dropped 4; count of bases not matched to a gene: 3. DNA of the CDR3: TGTGCCAGCAGTTTAAGGGGACAGGTTAATGAAAAACTGTTTTTT. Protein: CASSLRGQVNEKLFF.

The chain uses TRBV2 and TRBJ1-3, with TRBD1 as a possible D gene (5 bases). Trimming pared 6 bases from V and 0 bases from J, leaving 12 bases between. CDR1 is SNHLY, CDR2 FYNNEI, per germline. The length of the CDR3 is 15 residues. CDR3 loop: CASRHSGVSGNTIYF. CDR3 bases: TGTGCCAGCAGACACTCGGGGGTCTCTGGAAACACCATATATTTT.

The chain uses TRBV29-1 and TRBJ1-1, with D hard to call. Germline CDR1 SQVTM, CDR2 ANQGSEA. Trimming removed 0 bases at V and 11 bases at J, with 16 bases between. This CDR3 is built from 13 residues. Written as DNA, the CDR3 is TGCAGCGTTGAAGAGGAGGAGGATTTGAGTGCTTTCTTT. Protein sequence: CSVEEEEDLSAFF.

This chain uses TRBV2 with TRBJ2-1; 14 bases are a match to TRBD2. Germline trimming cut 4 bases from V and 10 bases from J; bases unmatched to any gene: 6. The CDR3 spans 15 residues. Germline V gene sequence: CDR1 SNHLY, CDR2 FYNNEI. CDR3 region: CASSAGTSGSREQFF. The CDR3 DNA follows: TGTGCCAGCAGTGCAGGGACTAGCGGGAGTAGAGAGCAGTTCTTC.

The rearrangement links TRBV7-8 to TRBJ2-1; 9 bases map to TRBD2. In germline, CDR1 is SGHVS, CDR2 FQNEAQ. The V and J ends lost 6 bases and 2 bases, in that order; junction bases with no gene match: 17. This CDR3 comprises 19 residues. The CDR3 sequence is CASRDGGRLAVLAYNEQFF. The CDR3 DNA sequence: TGTGCCAGCAGGGATGGGGGGAGACTAGCGGTACTTGCCTACAATGAGCAGTTCTTC. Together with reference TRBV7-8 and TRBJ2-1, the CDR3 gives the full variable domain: GAGVSQSPRYKVAKRGQDVALRCDPISGHVSLFWYQQALGQGPEFLTYFQNEAQLDKSGLPSDRFFAERPEGSVSTLKIQRTQQEDSAVYLCASRDGGRLAVLAYNEQFFGPGTRLTVL.

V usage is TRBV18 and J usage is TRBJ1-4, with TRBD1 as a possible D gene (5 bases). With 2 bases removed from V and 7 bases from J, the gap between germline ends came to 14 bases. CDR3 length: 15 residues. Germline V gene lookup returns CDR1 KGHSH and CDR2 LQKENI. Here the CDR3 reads CASSPWGGGAEKLFF. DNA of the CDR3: TGTGCCAGCTCACCATGGGGGGGAGGAGCTGAAAAACTGTTTTTT.

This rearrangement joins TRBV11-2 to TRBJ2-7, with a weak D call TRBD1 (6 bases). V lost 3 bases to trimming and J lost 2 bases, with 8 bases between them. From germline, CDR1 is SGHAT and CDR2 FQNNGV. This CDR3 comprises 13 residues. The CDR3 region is CASSFRGTYEQYF. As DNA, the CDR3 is TGTGCCAGCAGCTTCAGGGGCACCTACGAGCAGTACTTC.

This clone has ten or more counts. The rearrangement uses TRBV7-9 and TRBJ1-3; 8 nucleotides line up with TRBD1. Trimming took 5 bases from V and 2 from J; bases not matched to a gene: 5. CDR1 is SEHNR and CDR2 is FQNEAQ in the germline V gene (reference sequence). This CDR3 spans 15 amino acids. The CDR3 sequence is CASSPDRAAGNTIYF. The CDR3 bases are TGTGCCAGCAGCCCGGACAGGGCGGCTGGAAACACCATATATTTT.

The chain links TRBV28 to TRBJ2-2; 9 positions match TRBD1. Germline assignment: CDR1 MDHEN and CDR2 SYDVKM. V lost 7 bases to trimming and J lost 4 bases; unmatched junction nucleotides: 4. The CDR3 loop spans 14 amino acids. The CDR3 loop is CASTTGGGTGELFF. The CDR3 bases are TGTGCCAGCACGACAGGGGGGGGCACCGGGGAGCTGTTTTTT.

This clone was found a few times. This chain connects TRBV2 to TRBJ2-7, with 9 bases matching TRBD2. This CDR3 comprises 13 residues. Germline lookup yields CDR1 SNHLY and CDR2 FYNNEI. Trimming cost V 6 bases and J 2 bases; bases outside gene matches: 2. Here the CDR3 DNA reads TGTGCCAGCAGGACTAGCGGAACCTACGAGCAGTACTTC. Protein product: CASRTSGTYEQYF.

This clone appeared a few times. The CDR3 loop is CASSPRGDTQYF. The CDR3 DNA sequence: TGTGCCAGTAGTCCTCGCGGGGATACGCAGTATTTT. The rearrangement uses TRBV19 and TRBJ2-3; D perhaps matches TRBD2 (5 bases). The CDR3 runs 12 residues. Trimming removed 5 bases from V and 6 bases from J, with 9 bases in between. CDR1 LNHDA and CDR2 SQIVND come from the germline V gene (reference sequence).

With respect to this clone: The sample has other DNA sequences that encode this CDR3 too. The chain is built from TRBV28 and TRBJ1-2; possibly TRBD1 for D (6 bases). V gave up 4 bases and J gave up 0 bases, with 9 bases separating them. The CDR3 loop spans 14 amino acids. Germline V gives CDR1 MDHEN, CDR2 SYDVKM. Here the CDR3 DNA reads TGTGCCAGCAGTTCAGGGACACCTAACTATGGCTACACCTTC. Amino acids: CASSSGTPNYGYTF.

CDR3 DNA: TGTGCCAGCAGCTTGGATACAGGCGCCTCGGATACGCAGTATTTT. Translating gives CASSLDTGASDTQYF. The chain combines TRBV5-4 with TRBJ2-3; D perhaps matches TRBD1 (5 bases). The germline V and J ends were trimmed by 0 bases and 6 bases, with 14 bases remaining between them. CDR1 is SGHNT and CDR2 is YYREEE in the germline V gene (reference sequence). The CDR3 sequence is 15 residues long.

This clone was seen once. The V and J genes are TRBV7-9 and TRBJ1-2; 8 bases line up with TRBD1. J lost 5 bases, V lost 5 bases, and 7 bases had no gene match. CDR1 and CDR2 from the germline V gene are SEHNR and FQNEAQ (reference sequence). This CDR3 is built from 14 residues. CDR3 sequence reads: CASSGGQGGYGYTF. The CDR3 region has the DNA TGTGCCAGCAGCGGTGGACAGGGAGGATATGGCTACACCTTC.